This T cell receptor beta chain was sequenced in a study of OX40 agonist ivuxolimab in advanced cancers. Across the study: Prior therapy, whether anti-PD-1, anti-PD-L1 or anti-CTLA-4, was allowed, and 30% to 40% had some.

Looked up from germline, CDR1 is LNHDA and CDR2 is SQIVND (reference sequence). The CDR3 sequence is 15 residues long. Trimming stripped 4 bases from V and 4 bases from J, with 16 bases between. Sequencing used immunoSEQ multiplex PCR; TCRdb keeps in-frame clones, though not all of them. This table holds roughly 30,000 clones, around 90% found once. The sample holds one count of this clone. The specimen comprised CD4+ or CD8+ T cells sorted from blood, sampled in a trial of the OX40 agonist ivuxolimab. The source is an adult with an advanced solid tumor such as melanoma, head and neck, liver or kidney cancer. The chain joins TRBV19 to TRBJ1-1; D is unclear. The CDR3 bases are TGTGCCAGTAGTACACGACCTTGGGGTGGCACTGAAGCTTTCTTT. Amino acids: CASSTRPWGGTEAFF.